These T cell receptor beta chains were read from a single sample in a study of cytomegalovirus exposure and HLA in healthy donors. The repertoire was sequenced with immunoSEQ multiplex PCR; TCRdb's copy has only in-frame clones and lacks some. Among 150,000 to 200,000 clones, approximately 80% were seen once, and the ten largest hold approximately 3%. Specimen: PBMCs. Receptors were obtained from a male donor in good health and CMV-seronegative. Both conserved end residues are part of each CDR3. A D gene is named only where the DNA matches it firmly. Size is omitted from some rows. Given values are once, few, many or a class for expanded clones.

j_gene: TRBJ2-5; abundance: .; d_gene: .; v_gene: TRBV7-2; CDR3aa: CASSLAGGETQYF; CDR3nt: TGTGCCAGCAGCTTAGCGGGGGGAGAGACCCAGTACTTC
j_gene: TRBJ2-4; abundance: .; d_gene: .; v_gene: TRBV2; CDR3aa: CASNPGLRGNDAKNIQYF; CDR3nt: TGTGCCAGCAACCCCGGCTTGCGAGGGAACGATGCCAAAAACATTCAGTACTTC
j_gene: TRBJ2-5; abundance: .; d_gene: .; v_gene: TRBV18; CDR3aa: CASSPSGQETQYF; CDR3nt: TGTGCCAGCTCACCATCAGGCCAAGAGACCCAGTACTTC
j_gene: TRBJ2-7; abundance: once; d_gene: TRBD2; v_gene: TRBV5-6; CDR3aa: CASSRRGLAVLGYEQYF; CDR3nt: TGTGCCAGCAGCCGAAGGGGACTAGCGGTCCTAGGGTACGAGCAGTACTTC
j_gene: TRBJ2-7; abundance: .; d_gene: TRBD1; v_gene: TRBV18; CDR3aa: CASSPDQGALHEQYF; CDR3nt: TGTGCCAGCTCACCCGACCAGGGGGCCCTCCACGAGCAGTACTTC
j_gene: TRBJ1-3; abundance: once; d_gene: .; v_gene: TRBV5-5; CDR3aa: CASSMVDTRSGNTIYF; CDR3nt: TGTGCCAGCAGCATGGTTGACACCCGCTCTGGAAACACCATATATTTT
j_gene: TRBJ2-7; abundance: .; d_gene: .; v_gene: TRBV5-1; CDR3aa: CASSLGRAGGEQYF; CDR3nt: TGCGCCAGCAGCTTGGGGCGGGCCGGAGGTGAGCAGTACTTC
j_gene: TRBJ2-2; abundance: .; d_gene: TRBD1; v_gene: TRBV19; CDR3aa: CASSSDRGLGGELFF; CDR3nt: TGTGCCAGTAGTTCCGACAGGGGGCTCGGCGGGGAGCTGTTTTTT
j_gene: TRBJ2-7; abundance: .; d_gene: .; v_gene: TRBV30; CDR3aa: CAWSLVNYEQYF; CDR3nt: TGTGCCTGGAGTTTAGTAAACTACGAGCAGTACTTC
j_gene: TRBJ2-1; abundance: .; d_gene: TRBD2; v_gene: TRBV11-3; CDR3aa: CASSYGGRVNEQFF; CDR3nt: TGTGCCAGCAGTTACGGCGGGAGGGTCAATGAGCAGTTCTTC
j_gene: TRBJ2-7; abundance: .; d_gene: .; v_gene: TRBV30; CDR3aa: CAWSGEPYEQYF; CDR3nt: TGTGCCTGGAGCGGGGAACCCTACGAGCAGTACTTC
j_gene: TRBJ2-7; abundance: once; d_gene: TRBD2; v_gene: TRBV5-4; CDR3aa: CASSLPREGPHEQYF; CDR3nt: TGTGCCAGCAGCTTGCCGCGGGAGGGCCCACACGAGCAGTACTTC
j_gene: TRBJ2-3; abundance: few; d_gene: .; v_gene: TRBV18; CDR3aa: CASSPVSSSLDTQYF; CDR3nt: TGTGCCAGCTCACCTGTCAGCAGTAGCTTAGATACGCAGTATTTT